This T cell receptor beta chain is from a study of T cells after yellow fever vaccination. In the study overall: Each low-cell-number fraction was prepared by means of SMART-Seq v4 Ultra Low Input.

One entry per CDR3 protein, called by TCRdb with MiXCR from the 5' RACE reads. Among 90,000 to 150,000 distinct CDR3 sequences listed, about 7.8% were seen once. This clonotype showed up many times. CDR1 and CDR2 from the germline V gene are SNHLY and FYNNEI. This CDR3 is 13 amino acids long. V lost 1 base and J lost 7, with 7 bases in between. Sequences were derived from CD4+ T cells sorted from PBMCs, sampled about 49 days after the first yellow fever vaccination. The sequence came from a man between 18 and 35 years old who received the YFV17D yellow fever vaccine. The rearrangement joins TRBV2 to TRBJ2-2; the D is unclear. The CDR3 spells CASSEVVSGELFF. In DNA, the CDR3 is TGTGCCAGCAGTGAAGTAGTTAGCGGGGAGCTGTTTTTT.